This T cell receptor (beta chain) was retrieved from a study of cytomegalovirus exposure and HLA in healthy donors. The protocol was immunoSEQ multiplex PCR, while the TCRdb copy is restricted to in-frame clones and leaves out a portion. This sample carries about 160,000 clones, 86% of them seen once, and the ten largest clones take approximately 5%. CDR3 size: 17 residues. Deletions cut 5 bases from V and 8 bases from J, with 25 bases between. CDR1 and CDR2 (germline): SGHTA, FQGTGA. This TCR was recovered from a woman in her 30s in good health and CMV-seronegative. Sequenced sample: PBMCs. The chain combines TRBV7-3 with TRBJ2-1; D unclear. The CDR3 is CASSRSGLGGESHEQFF. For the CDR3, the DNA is TGTGCCAGCAGCCGGTCGGGTCTGGGCGGAGAGTCCCATGAGCAGTTCTTC.